This T cell receptor beta chain was sequenced for a study of T cell repertoires in cytomegalovirus infection. TCRdb independently ran MiXCR on the reads; one entry per CDR3 protein. The data hold hundreds of thousands of distinct CDR3 sequences, with 20% to 25% observed a single time. In germline, CDR1 is SNHLY, CDR2 FYNNEI. The J segment lost 0 bases and the V segment lost 3 bases, leaving 4 bases of the junction unmatched. The CDR3 length is 16 residues. This clonotype was found many times. What was sequenced was CD8+ T cells from PBMCs. This sequence originates from a human donor in good health (CMV status not recorded). Some clones in this sample may be carry-over from other donors' samples. The J gene is TRBJ2-2, the V gene TRBV2, with 7 bases aligning to TRBD1. The CDR3 sequence: CASSDTGASNTGELFF. CDR3 DNA sequence: TGTGCCAGCAGTGATACAGGGGCTTCGAACACCGGGGAGCTGTTTTTT.